This TCR beta chain was profiled in a study of T-cell memory formation after mild COVID-19. The authors produced TCR alpha and TCR beta cDNA libraries with sample barcodes and UMIs by 5'RACE using constant-segment primers. TCRdb reprocessed the 5' RACE reads via MiXCR and lists one record per CDR3 protein. The data contain 190,000 or so distinct CDR3 sequences, roughly a fifth of them singletons. Germline loops: CDR1 MGHRA, CDR2 YSYEKL. Trimming removed 3 bases at V and 4 bases at J, with 12 bases between. The CDR3 totals 15 residues. Input material: PBMCs or a T cell subset sorted from them (not recorded which). The chain carries TRBV4-1 and TRBJ2-2, with D possibly called TRBD1 or TRBD2 (7 bases each). The TCR sequence derives from an adult woman who had mild COVID-19 (a few samples of this study predate the infection). Cell type and time point are not known. The CDR3 nucleotides are TGCGCCAGCAGCCATCAGGGGGGGCGCACCGGGGAGCTGTTTTTT. It is translated as CASSHQGGRTGELFF.